This entry describes one T cell receptor (beta chain). The sample belongs to a study of shared clonotypes between healthy human individuals. The method was immunoSEQ multiplex PCR; TCRdb's version includes in-frame clones alone and lacks a portion of them. This repertoire shows about 1 million clones, 65% to 80% found once; its top ten account for roughly 1.4%. CDR1 is SGHTA and CDR2 is FQGNSA in the germline V gene. The V segment lost 5 bases and the J segment 6 bases; nucleotides outside the gene matches: 6. CDR3 size: 14 residues. The J gene is TRBJ2-2, the V gene TRBV7-2, with 7 bases that match TRBD1. Sequencing was performed on memory CD4+ T cells sorted from blood. The subset: CD45RA-negative fraction. The sequence derives from a man aged 18 to 30 in good health. The CDR3 protein is CASSRMTGPGELFF. The DNA of the CDR3 is TGTGCCAGCAGCAGAATGACAGGGCCCGGGGAGCTGTTTTTT. The full variable domain, rest sourced from reference TRBV7-2 and TRBJ2-2, is GAGVSQSPSNKVTEKGKDVELRCDPISGHTALYWYRQSLGQGLEFLIYFQGNSAPDKSGLPSDRFSAERTGGSVSTLTIQRTQQEDSAVYLCASSRMTGPGELFFGEGSRLTVL.